The 4 T cell receptor beta chains below were found in one sample sequenced in a study of T cells in Graves' hyperthyroidism and ophthalmopathy. Amplification of TCR beta CDR3 regions was performed using RNA transcripts as template. An initial round of RT-PCR targeting the TCR CDR3 relied on the HTBI primer set. TCRdb called the multiplex PCR reads again in MiXCR, with one record for every CDR3 protein. The sample records approximately 530,000 distinct CDR3 sequences, 15% to 20% being singletons. The specimen sequenced was blood. The receptors come from a man aged 40-49 years with Graves' ophthalmopathy.

The rearrangement links TRBV7-9 to TRBJ1-1, with D unclear. Germline V gene sequence: CDR1 SEHNR, CDR2 FQNEAQ (reference sequence). The CDR3 has 15 amino acids. V gave up 5 bases and J gave up 5 bases, with 18 bases separating them. The CDR3 is CASSPKLRMGTEAFF. The CDR3 region has the DNA TGTGCCAGCAGCCCAAAATTGCGAATGGGGACTGAAGCTTTCTTT.

This clonotype occurred a few times. The junction differs from germline at one of its ends, possibly a read error. This chain joins TRBV6-5 and TRBJ2-1, with D perhaps TRBD2 (5 bases). CDR3 length equals 16 residues. CDR1 is MNHEY, CDR2 SVGAGI, per germline. CDR3 DNA sequence: TGTGCCGGCAGTTATGACCGGGGTCGAATTTACAATGAGCAGTTCTTC. Amino acids: CAGSYDRGRIYNEQFF.

The chain recombines TRBV7-3 with TRBJ2-3; D may be TRBD2 (5 bases). CDR1 is SGHTA, CDR2 FQGTGA, per germline. The V and J ends lost 3 bases and 5 bases respectively, with 9 bases between them. The CDR3 covers 13 residues. CDR3 DNA sequence: TGTGCCAGCAGCTTCCTTCGGGGAGATACGCAGTATTTT. Protein product: CASSFLRGDTQYF.

The chain links TRBV6-1 to TRBJ2-7, with a weak D call TRBD2 (5 bases). Looked up from germline, CDR1 is MNHNS and CDR2 is SASEGT. This CDR3 comprises 15 residues. V gave up 4 bases and J gave up 7 bases, with 20 bases separating them. CDR3 in amino acids: CASSGGDSKGGEQYF. As DNA, the CDR3 is TGTGCCAGCAGTGGGGGAGACTCAAAAGGTGGGGAGCAGTACTTC.